These 31 T cell receptor beta chains came from one sample sequenced in a study of T cell changes during pregnancy in multiple sclerosis. Clones were sequenced by immunoSEQ multiplex PCR, and TCRdb holds only the in-frame ones, with some missing. The table records around 58,000 clones, roughly 89% of them present only once. The sample consisted of CD4+ T cells from peripheral blood mononuclear cells, taken after pregnancy. These receptors originate from a female donor in good health, enrolled as a control in a pregnancy study.

CDR3 amino acids: CASSLEPGNWNEQFF. The CDR3 DNA is TGTGCCAGCAGCTTAGAGCCAGGGAACTGGAATGAGCAGTTCTTC. The chain is built from TRBV11-2 and TRBJ2-1, with a tentative D call TRBD1 (5 bases). CDR3 length: 15 amino acids. V lost 0 bases and J 7 bases, leaving 13 bases between the germline ends. CDR1 SGHAT and CDR2 FQNNGV come from the germline V gene.

The V gene is TRBV7-3, the J gene TRBJ2-1, with TRBD1 matching 9 bases. The V segment lost 4 bases and the J segment 2 bases; nucleotides outside the gene matches: 6. CDR1 SGHTA and CDR2 FQGTGA come from the germline V gene. The CDR3 consists of 16 residues. This chain's CDR3 is CASSYRDRVPYNEQFF. The CDR3 DNA is TGTGCCAGCAGCTACCGGGACAGGGTCCCCTACAATGAGCAGTTCTTC.

The chain combines TRBV6-1 with TRBJ2-2; D might be TRBD2 (5 bases). This CDR3 has 13 amino acids. The V and J ends lost 2 bases and 8 bases respectively, with 9 bases between them. Germline V gene sequence: CDR1 MNHNS, CDR2 SASEGT. CDR3 sequence: CASSENGVGELFF. The DNA of the CDR3 is TGTGCCAGCAGTGAAAACGGGGTAGGGGAGCTGTTTTTT.

In this sample, this clone turned up a few times. The chain couples TRBV2 to TRBJ2-5, with D possibly matching TRBD1 (5 bases). V was cut by 7 bases and J by 5 bases, with 11 bases left in between. Looked up from germline, CDR1 is SNHLY and CDR2 is FYNNEI. This CDR3 is 12 amino acids long. Here the CDR3 reads CASTGSGETQYF. In DNA form, the CDR3 reads TGTGCCAGCACTGGGTCAGGGGAGACCCAGTACTTC.

The chain joins TRBV9 to TRBJ2-1; TRBD1 matches at 7 bases. With V trimmed by 3 bases and J by 5 bases, 11 bases remained unmatched. The CDR3 contains 16 residues. CDR1 SGDLS and CDR2 YYNGEE come from the germline V gene. CDR3 sequence: CASSAVAGTANNEQFF. The CDR3 coding sequence is TGTGCCAGCAGCGCGGTTGCCGGGACAGCCAACAATGAGCAGTTCTTC. Based on the CDR3 plus reference TRBV9 and TRBJ2-1, the full variable domain is DSGVTQTPKHLITATGQRVTLRCSPRSGDLSVYWYQQSLDQGLQFLIQYYNGEERAKGNILERFSAQQFPDLHSELNLSSLELGDSALYFCASSAVAGTANNEQFFGPGTRLTVL.

This clone was detected once. The chain links TRBV5-1 to TRBJ1-2; D is possibly TRBD1 (6 bases). The CDR3 totals 15 residues. CDR1 and CDR2 (germline): SGHRS, YFSETQ. The V and J ends lost 3 bases and 4 bases respectively, with 16 bases between them. The CDR3 nucleotides are TGCGCCAGCAGCTCGCTACAGGGTATGGGCTATGGCTACACCTTC. It yields the protein CASSSLQGMGYGYTF.

The chain is built from TRBV19 and TRBJ2-6, with D possibly TRBD1 on 5 matching bases. From germline, CDR1 is LNHDA and CDR2 SQIVND (reference sequence). This CDR3 has 15 amino acids. V lost 7 bases to trimming and J lost 2 bases, with 12 bases between them. The CDR3 sequence: CASTRGEAGANVLTF. The CDR3 DNA sequence: TGTGCCAGTACTAGGGGCGAAGCTGGGGCCAACGTCCTGACTTTC.

This clone is a singleton in its sample. This CDR3 is CASSPRQAGQPQHF. The CDR3 coding sequence is TGTGCCAGCTCACCACGTCAGGCGGGGCAGCCCCAGCATTTT. V and J are TRBV18 and TRBJ1-5; D not resolved. The V gene lost 1 base and the J gene lost 7 bases, with 11 bases spanning the gap. From germline, CDR1 is KGHSH and CDR2 LQKENI. The CDR3 sequence is 14 residues long.

This chain uses TRBV18 with TRBJ1-6, with a tentative D call TRBD1 (5 bases). Trimming shortened V by 5 bases and J by 3 bases, and 5 bases separated the two germline ends. This CDR3 region has 13 residues. Germline V lookup: CDR1 KGHSH, CDR2 LQKENI. The CDR3 region has the DNA TGTGCCAGCTCAGACAGCTATAATTCACCCCTCCACTTT. This gives the protein CASSDSYNSPLHF.

The chain employs TRBV7-2 and TRBJ2-1; 10 bases align to TRBD1. The CDR3 has 16 residues. V gave up 5 bases and J gave up 8 bases; unmatched junction bases: 12. The germline gives CDR1 SGHTA, CDR2 FQGNSA. The CDR3 DNA reads TGTGCCAGCAGCACTTCCGGGACAGGGGCTGGTCATGAGCAGTTCTTC. Protein product: CASSTSGTGAGHEQFF.

The genes are TRBV27 and TRBJ2-7; 8 bases map to TRBD1. Trimming at V came to 5 bases and at J to 4 bases, leaving 10 bases not matched to a gene. The CDR3 consists of 15 residues. The germline V gene encodes CDR1 MNHEY and CDR2 SMNVEV (reference sequence). CDR3 sequence: CASSLDLTGGYEQYF. Here the CDR3 DNA reads TGTGCCAGCAGTCTGGATTTAACAGGGGGATACGAGCAGTACTTC.

The chain employs TRBV7-2 and TRBJ2-5; D remains ambiguous. This CDR3 is built from 12 residues. The germline gives CDR1 SGHTA, CDR2 FQGNSA. Trimming shortened V by 2 bases and J by 5 bases, and 6 bases separated the two germline ends. CDR3 bases: TGTGCCAGCAGCTTATCCGGGGAGACCCAGTACTTC. As protein: CASSLSGETQYF.

This rearrangement joins TRBV2 to TRBJ2-5, with 15 bases aligning to TRBD2. CDR3 length equals 18 residues. Germline V gene lookup returns CDR1 SNHLY and CDR2 FYNNEI. The V segment lost 5 bases and the J segment 5 bases; nucleotides outside the gene matches: 12. The CDR3 loop is CASSLGLAGGRSVETQYF. The CDR3 nucleotides read TGTGCCAGCAGTCTCGGACTAGCGGGGGGGCGGTCTGTGGAGACCCAGTACTTC.

V is TRBV7-3 and J is TRBJ2-5, with a weak D call TRBD2 (6 bases). Between the trimmed V and J ends, which lost 2 bases and 2 bases, there was a span of 9 bases. The germline CDR1 and CDR2 sequences are SGHTA and FQGTGA. The CDR3 has 14 residues. CDR3 nucleotides: TGTGCCAGCAGCTTAGCGGGAAGTCAAGAGACCCAGTACTTC. Protein sequence: CASSLAGSQETQYF.

This sequence joins TRBV5-1 and TRBJ1-1, with 9 positions matching TRBD1. Trimming at V came to 3 bases and at J to 1 base, leaving 4 bases not matched to a gene. The CDR3 loop spans 15 amino acids. CDR1 and CDR2 from the germline V gene are SGHRS and YFSETQ. The CDR3 region is CASSSLTGGNTEAFF. CDR3 DNA sequence: TGCGCCAGCAGCTCTTTGACAGGGGGGAACACTGAAGCTTTCTTT.

This chain connects TRBV6-5 to TRBJ2-7; a possible D gene is TRBD2 (6 bases). This CDR3 region has 15 residues. Germline V lookup: CDR1 MNHEY, CDR2 SVGAGI. Trimming shortened V by 6 bases and J by 2 bases, and 17 bases separated the two germline ends. The CDR3, as DNA: TGTGCCAGCAGCGACGGTGGACGGAGGGCCTACGAGCAGTACTTC. As protein: CASSDGGRRAYEQYF.

The chain uses TRBV30 and TRBJ1-2; D might be TRBD1 (5 bases). V gave up 1 base and J gave up 0 bases, with 9 bases separating them. This CDR3 is built from 14 residues. Germline V gives CDR1 GTSNPN, CDR2 SVGIG (reference sequence). The CDR3 protein is CAWSAGLPNYGYTF. CDR3 bases: TGTGCCTGGAGTGCAGGGTTACCTAACTATGGCTACACCTTC. The variable domain in full, completed from reference TRBV30 and TRBJ1-2, reads SQTIHQWPATLVQPVGSPLSLECTVEGTSNPNLYWYRQAAGRGLQLLFYSVGIGQISSEVPQNLSASRPQDRQFILSSKKLLLSDSGFYLCAWSAGLPNYGYTFGSGTRLTVV.

This chain links TRBV7-2 with TRBJ2-3; 9 nucleotides match TRBD1. With V trimmed by 3 bases and J by 14 bases, 12 bases remained unmatched. The germline CDR1 and CDR2 sequences are SGHTA and FQGNSA. The CDR3 runs to 14 residues. The CDR3 coding sequence is TGTGCCAGCAGCTTTCGCACCGAACCGGACAGGGGGTATTTT. The encoded protein is CASSFRTEPDRGYF.

The rearrangement links TRBV27 to TRBJ1-1; 12 positions match TRBD1. CDR3 length: 16 amino acids. Looked up from germline, CDR1 is MNHEY and CDR2 is SMNVEV (reference sequence). Germline trimming cut 5 bases from V and 8 bases from J; bases unmatched to any gene: 12. CDR3 amino acids: CASSRGTGGFQQEAFF. The CDR3 coding sequence is TGTGCCAGCAGTAGAGGGACAGGGGGCTTCCAACAGGAAGCTTTCTTT.

The chain joins TRBV5-6 to TRBJ1-2; D possibly corresponds to TRBD1 (6 bases). Germline loops: CDR1 SGHDT, CDR2 YYEEEE. The CDR3 totals 14 residues. The V end lost 1 base, the J end lost 1 base, and 8 bases lay between the germline ends. This chain's CDR3 is CASSLPGVNYGYTF. The CDR3 region has the DNA TGTGCCAGCAGCTTGCCAGGGGTTAACTATGGCTACACCTTC.

Here the CDR3 reads CAGGLAGAPNHNEQFF. The DNA of the CDR3 is TGTGCCGGTGGACTAGCGGGGGCCCCAAACCACAATGAGCAGTTCTTC. The chain combines TRBV7-9 with TRBJ2-1; TRBD2 agrees at 13 bases. The junction had 12 bases not matched to a gene; V was cut back by 11 bases and J by 5 bases. The CDR3 is 16 residues long. Germline loops: CDR1 SEHNR, CDR2 FQNEAQ (reference sequence).

As to this clone: At the DNA level, this CDR3 is encoded by other sequences in the same sample as well. This rearrangement joins TRBV7-9 to TRBJ1-4, with D unclear. The V gene lost 3 bases and the J gene lost 0 bases, with 5 bases spanning the gap. Germline V gives CDR1 SEHNR, CDR2 FQNEAQ (reference sequence). The CDR3 totals 14 residues. The CDR3 nucleotides are TGTGCCAGCAGCTTCCAGTCAACTAATGAAAAACTGTTTTTT. Translating gives CASSFQSTNEKLFF.

The J gene is TRBJ1-1, the V gene TRBV2; 8 nucleotides align to TRBD1. Germline V lookup: CDR1 SNHLY, CDR2 FYNNEI. The CDR3 consists of 17 residues. Trimming cost V 4 bases and J 0 bases; bases outside gene matches: 10. The CDR3 region has the DNA TGTGCCAGCAGTGGCGTACCCGGGACAGGAATGAACACTGAAGCTTTCTTT. Translation: CASSGVPGTGMNTEAFF.

V and J are TRBV19 and TRBJ2-2; maybe TRBD1 (6 bases). CDR1 is LNHDA and CDR2 is SQIVND in the germline V gene (reference sequence). CDR3 size: 14 residues. Trimming cost V 8 bases and J 2 bases, with 12 bases left between them. This CDR3 is CASRTERNTGELFF. The DNA for the CDR3 is TGTGCCAGTCGGACAGAAAGAAACACCGGGGAGCTGTTTTTT.

This chain links TRBV2 with TRBJ2-2, with 9 bases matching TRBD1. The germline V gene has CDR1 SNHLY and CDR2 FYNNEI. J was trimmed by 6 bases and V by 6 bases; bases with no gene match: 5. The length of the CDR3 is 14 residues. CDR3 residues: CASSAGQGPGELFF. Written as DNA, the CDR3 is TGTGCCAGCAGCGCGGGACAGGGACCCGGGGAGCTGTTTTTT.

The genes are TRBV9 and TRBJ1-2, with TRBD1 as a possible D gene (6 bases). This CDR3 contains 11 residues. V lost 0 bases and J 11 bases, leaving 8 bases between the germline ends. Germline V gene data show CDR1 as SGDLS and CDR2 as YYNGEE. This chain's CDR3 is CASSVEGVYTF. The CDR3 coding sequence is TGTGCCAGCAGCGTAGAGGGGGTATACACCTTC.

This rearrangement joins TRBV14 to TRBJ1-2; D possibly corresponds to TRBD1 (6 bases). Between the trimmed V and J ends, which lost 1 base and 7 bases, there was a span of 13 bases. Germline V gene sequence: CDR1 SGHDN, CDR2 FVKESK. CDR3 length: 14 amino acids. The CDR3 DNA follows: TGTGCCAGCAGCCAAGGGCAGGGGATTGGTGGCTACACCTTC. Protein sequence: CASSQGQGIGGYTF.

In this sample, this clone turned up once. The J gene is TRBJ1-1, the V gene TRBV7-2; 7 nucleotides match TRBD1. From germline, CDR1 is SGHTA and CDR2 FQGNSA. The V and J ends lost 5 bases and 0 bases, in that order; junction bases with no gene match: 6. The CDR3 runs 15 residues. As DNA, the CDR3 is TGTGCCAGCAGCCTAAGGGACAGATTGAACACTGAAGCTTTCTTT. Amino acid sequence: CASSLRDRLNTEAFF.

This clone was recorded once. The chain is built from TRBV18 and TRBJ2-7, with 7 bases identical to TRBD1. This CDR3 comprises 15 residues. Germline V gives CDR1 KGHSH, CDR2 LQKENI. V lost 0 bases and J lost 7; bases outside the gene matches: 9. DNA for the CDR3: TGTGCCAGCTCACCACCCGGGACAGCCCGGAAGGAGCAGTACTTC. Translated: CASSPPGTARKEQYF. Variable domain in full (rest from reference TRBV18 and TRBJ2-7): NAGVMQNPRHLVRRRGQEARLRCSPMKGHSHVYWYRQLPEEGLKFMVYLQKENIIDESGMPKERFSAEFPKEGPSILRIQQVVRGDSAAYFCASSPPGTARKEQYFGPGTRLTVT.

The chain combines TRBV2 with TRBJ2-7; D is ambiguous. The CDR3 runs 13 residues. Trimming left V 7 bases short and J 2 bases short, with 12 bases between. Germline lookup yields CDR1 SNHLY and CDR2 FYNNEI. The CDR3 nucleotides are TGTGCCAGCACAGGTGGTCAGGCCTACGAGCAGTACTTC. This translates into CASTGGQAYEQYF. The whole variable domain, remainder taken from reference TRBV2 and TRBJ2-7, is EPEVTQTPSHQVTQMGQEVILRCVPISNHLYFYWYRQILGQKVEFLVSFYNNEISEKSEIFDDQFSVERPDGSNFTLKIRSTKLEDSAMYFCASTGGQAYEQYFGPGTRLTVT.

J is TRBJ1-2 and V is TRBV5-6; D is unresolved. CDR1 is SGHDT, CDR2 YYEEEE, per germline. The CDR3 totals 14 residues. V was trimmed by 4 bases and J by 4 bases, leaving 14 bases between them. DNA for the CDR3: TGTGCCAGCAGCCCGCCGGGTGGTGCCTATGGCTACACCTTC. This codes for CASSPPGGAYGYTF. The full variable domain, rest sourced from reference TRBV5-6 and TRBJ1-2, is DAGVTQSPTHLIKTRGQQVTLRCSPKSGHDTVSWYQQALGQGPQFIFQYYEEEERQRGNFPDRFSGHQFPNYSSELNVNALLLGDSALYLCASSPPGGAYGYTFGSGTRLTVV.